What follows are 4 T cell receptor beta chains derived from one specimen sequenced in a study of CD8+CD57+ T cells in acquired aplastic anemia (dated by TCRdb to the late 2010s). Sequencing took place on an Illumina HiSeq 2000. Profiling of TCR beta VDJ combinations and CDR3 sequences used genomic DNA as the template. In-frame beta chains were kept once TCRdb had trimmed the public reads at Q25 with fastp and called clones with MiXCR. Every distinct CDR3 protein forms one entry, paired with its most common genes and DNA. In all, the sample holds about 160,000 distinct CDR3 sequences, and over 40% of those were seen once. The ten largest clonotypes hold about 2.9% of the sample. Flow cytometry had shown CD8+CD57+ cell expansion in the patients selected for sequencing. Sequences were obtained from sorted CD4+, CD8+, or CD8+CD57+ T cells (not recorded which) from PBMCs. The receptor source for this set is a human donor with aplastic anemia.

This clonotype was detected ten times or more. The rearrangement uses TRBV6-1 and TRBJ1-2; D possibly corresponds to TRBD1 (6 bases). Germline lookup yields CDR1 MNHNS and CDR2 SASEGT. The CDR3 extends over 14 amino acids. V was cut by 6 bases and J by 7 bases, with 18 bases left in between. CDR3 residues: CASRNEWEGGGYTF. CDR3 in DNA: TGTGCCAGCAGAAACGAATGGGAGGGGGGTGGCTACACCTTC.

The rearrangement links TRBV6-5 to TRBJ1-4; the D is unclear. The length of the CDR3 is 15 residues. Per the germline V gene, CDR1 is MNHEY and CDR2 is SVGAGI. Trimming left V 0 bases short and J 3 bases short, with 8 bases between. This CDR3 reads CASSYSGNPNEKLFF. In nucleotides, the CDR3 is TGTGCCAGCAGTTACTCAGGGAACCCTAATGAAAAACTGTTTTTT.

This clonotype was counted ten times or more. V usage is TRBV19 and J usage is TRBJ1-1, with D unresolved. The germline gives CDR1 LNHDA, CDR2 SQIVND (reference sequence). The V end was cut by 2 bases, the J end by 1 base, with 8 bases between. CDR3 length: 14 amino acids. The CDR3 coding sequence is TGTGCCAGTAGTATAATACAGCAGAACACTGAAGCTTTCTTT. It yields the protein CASSIIQQNTEAFF. Complete variable domain (other parts from reference TRBV19 and TRBJ1-1): DGGITQSPKYLFRKEGQNVTLSCEQNLNHDAMYWYRQDPGQGLRLIYYSQIVNDFQKGDIAEGYSVSREKKESFPLTVTSAQKNPTAFYLCASSIIQQNTEAFFGQGTRLTVV.

J is TRBJ2-3 and V is TRBV6-1, with D perhaps being TRBD1 or TRBD2 (5 bases each). The V and J ends lost 3 bases and 5 bases respectively, with 6 bases between them. Germline V gene data show CDR1 as MNHNS and CDR2 as SASEGT. CDR3 size: 12 residues. In DNA form, the CDR3 reads TGTGCCAGCAGTGAGAGGGGAGATACGCAGTATTTT. Protein sequence: CASSERGDTQYF.